One and the same sample provided the 7 T cell receptor beta chains below, sequenced in a study of beta chain features in type 1 diabetes (dated by TCRdb to about 2018). The library was generated by the immunoSEQ multiplex PCR assay. The entire isolated RNA was reverse transcribed using the High Capacity cDNA Reverse Transcription Kit, and thus expressed TCRB transcripts were sequenced. The source is immuneACCESS, and TCRdb retained only in-frame sequences with V and J called. Part of the clones is not carried over; for the studies checked, unresolved V genes explain less than half of this, and the remainder is unexplained. Counted in this sample were 810,000 or so clones; 17% of them appeared once. In total, the top ten clones hold about 0.02% of the sample. Sequencing used naive CD4+ T cells from blood. Read against the paper, the sample's cell subset or site label means: true naive CD4+ T cells. Receptors originate from a woman younger than 30 in good health.

The table lists this clone with a few counts. The rearrangement joins TRBV5-4 to TRBJ2-1; TRBD2 is a possible D gene (5 bases). CDR1 is SGHNT and CDR2 is YYREEE in the germline V gene (reference sequence). The CDR3 contains 13 residues. With 4 bases removed from V and 9 bases from J, the gap between germline ends came to 14 bases. The CDR3 DNA is TGTGCCAGCAGCATCCCGCTAGGGAGTGAGCAGTTCTTC. Translating it yields CASSIPLGSEQFF.

The genes are TRBV7-2 and TRBJ2-5; D gene uncertain. Trimming took 4 bases from V and 0 from J, leaving 12 bases between them. The CDR3 length is 15 residues. Per germline, CDR1 SGHTA and CDR2 FQGNSA. The CDR3 is CASSSGPRNQETQYF. CDR3 DNA sequence: TGTGCCAGCAGCTCGGGCCCCAGGAACCAAGAGACCCAGTACTTC.

This clone was seen more than once but under ten times. V usage is TRBV19 and J usage is TRBJ2-4, with D possibly TRBD1 on 6 matching bases. The germline V gene has CDR1 LNHDA and CDR2 SQIVND (reference sequence). Trimming took off 2 bases at V and 7 bases at J, with 15 bases between the two ends. This CDR3 is 15 amino acids long. DNA for the CDR3: TGTGCCAGTAGTATACTCCTACAGGGCGCGAACATTCAGTACTTC. Residues: CASSILLQGANIQYF.

This clone has more than one count but fewer than ten. V and J are TRBV18 and TRBJ1-5, with D maybe TRBD1 (5 bases). The germline V and J ends were trimmed by 5 bases and 7 bases, with 15 bases remaining between them. Germline-derived CDR1 and CDR2 are KGHSH and LQKENI. The CDR3 runs 14 residues. The chain's CDR3 is CASSDVVRDQPQHF. Here the CDR3 DNA reads TGTGCCAGCTCAGACGTCGTGAGGGACCAGCCCCAGCATTTT. The complete variable domain, with remaining parts taken from reference TRBV18 and TRBJ1-5, reads NAGVMQNPRHLVRRRGQEARLRCSPMKGHSHVYWYRQLPEEGLKFMVYLQKENIIDESGMPKERFSAEFPKEGPSILRIQQVVRGDSAAYFCASSDVVRDQPQHFGDGTRLSIL.

This clone was detected a few times. This chain connects TRBV7-2 to TRBJ1-1; no clear D. The CDR3 is made up of 13 amino acids. CDR1 is SGHTA, CDR2 FQGNSA, per germline. Trimming took off 2 bases at V and 3 bases at J, with 7 bases between the two ends. CDR3 amino acids: CASSLWKDTEAFF. The DNA of the CDR3 is TGTGCCAGCAGCTTATGGAAAGACACTGAAGCTTTCTTT. Variable domain in full (rest from reference TRBV7-2 and TRBJ1-1): GAGVSQSPSNKVTEKGKDVELRCDPISGHTALYWYRQSLGQGLEFLIYFQGNSAPDKSGLPSDRFSAERTGGSVSTLTIQRTQQEDSAVYLCASSLWKDTEAFFGQGTRLTVV.

Concerning this clone itself: Other DNA sequences in this sample translate to the same CDR3. The gene calls are TRBV7-9 and TRBJ2-5, with 10 bases matching TRBD1. The V segment lost 5 bases and the J segment 5 bases; nucleotides outside the gene matches: 8. The CDR3 is made up of 15 amino acids. Germline V gene lookup returns CDR1 SEHNR and CDR2 FQNEAQ (reference sequence). The CDR3 loop reads CASSPRTGGGETQYF. The CDR3 DNA sequence: TGTGCCAGCAGCCCCCGGACAGGGGGTGGGGAGACCCAGTACTTC.

This clone was seen a handful of times. Sequence at one end of the junction differs from germline and may be a read error. This chain uses TRBV7-2 with TRBJ2-7, with 9 bases lining up with TRBD2. CDR1 is SGHTA and CDR2 is FQGNSA in the germline V gene. This CDR3 has 13 amino acids. This CDR3 is CASRLAGAPEQYF. In DNA, the CDR3 is TGTGCCAGCAGATTAGCGGGAGCCCCCGAGCAGTACTTC. Full variable domain (remainder filled in from reference TRBV7-2 and TRBJ2-7): GAGVSQSPSNKVTEKGKDVELRCDPISGHTALYWYRQSLGQGLEFLIYFQGNSAPDKSGLPSDRFSAERTGGSVSTLTIQRTQQEDSAVYLCASRLAGAPEQYFGPGTRLTVT.